The T cell receptor (beta chain) under discussion was sequenced for a study of immune evolution from preneoplasia to lung adenocarcinoma. Study-wide results and caveats: Later-stage lesions seemingly showed higher T cell density and diversity than normal lung. From normal lung to invasive adenocarcinoma, top clone frequencies appeared to decrease.

This CDR3 has 13 residues. The V and J ends lost 8 bases and 7 bases respectively, with 15 bases between them. In germline, CDR1 is SGHTA, CDR2 FQGNSA. The table came from immunoSEQ multiplex PCR; TCRdb's copy has only in-frame clones and leaves some out. The table includes several thousand clones, approximately 85% detected once. As concerns this clone: Its antigen is still unknown.

This TCR derives from a person aged 65 to 85 with lung adenocarcinoma. The chain joins TRBV7-2 to TRBJ1-5; perhaps TRBD1 as D (6 bases). Sample: FFPE minimally invasive lung adenocarcinoma tissue. The CDR3 coding sequence is TGTGCCAGCCTAGGGGGAGTGGGACAGCCCCAGCATTTT. Translating it yields CASLGGVGQPQHF.